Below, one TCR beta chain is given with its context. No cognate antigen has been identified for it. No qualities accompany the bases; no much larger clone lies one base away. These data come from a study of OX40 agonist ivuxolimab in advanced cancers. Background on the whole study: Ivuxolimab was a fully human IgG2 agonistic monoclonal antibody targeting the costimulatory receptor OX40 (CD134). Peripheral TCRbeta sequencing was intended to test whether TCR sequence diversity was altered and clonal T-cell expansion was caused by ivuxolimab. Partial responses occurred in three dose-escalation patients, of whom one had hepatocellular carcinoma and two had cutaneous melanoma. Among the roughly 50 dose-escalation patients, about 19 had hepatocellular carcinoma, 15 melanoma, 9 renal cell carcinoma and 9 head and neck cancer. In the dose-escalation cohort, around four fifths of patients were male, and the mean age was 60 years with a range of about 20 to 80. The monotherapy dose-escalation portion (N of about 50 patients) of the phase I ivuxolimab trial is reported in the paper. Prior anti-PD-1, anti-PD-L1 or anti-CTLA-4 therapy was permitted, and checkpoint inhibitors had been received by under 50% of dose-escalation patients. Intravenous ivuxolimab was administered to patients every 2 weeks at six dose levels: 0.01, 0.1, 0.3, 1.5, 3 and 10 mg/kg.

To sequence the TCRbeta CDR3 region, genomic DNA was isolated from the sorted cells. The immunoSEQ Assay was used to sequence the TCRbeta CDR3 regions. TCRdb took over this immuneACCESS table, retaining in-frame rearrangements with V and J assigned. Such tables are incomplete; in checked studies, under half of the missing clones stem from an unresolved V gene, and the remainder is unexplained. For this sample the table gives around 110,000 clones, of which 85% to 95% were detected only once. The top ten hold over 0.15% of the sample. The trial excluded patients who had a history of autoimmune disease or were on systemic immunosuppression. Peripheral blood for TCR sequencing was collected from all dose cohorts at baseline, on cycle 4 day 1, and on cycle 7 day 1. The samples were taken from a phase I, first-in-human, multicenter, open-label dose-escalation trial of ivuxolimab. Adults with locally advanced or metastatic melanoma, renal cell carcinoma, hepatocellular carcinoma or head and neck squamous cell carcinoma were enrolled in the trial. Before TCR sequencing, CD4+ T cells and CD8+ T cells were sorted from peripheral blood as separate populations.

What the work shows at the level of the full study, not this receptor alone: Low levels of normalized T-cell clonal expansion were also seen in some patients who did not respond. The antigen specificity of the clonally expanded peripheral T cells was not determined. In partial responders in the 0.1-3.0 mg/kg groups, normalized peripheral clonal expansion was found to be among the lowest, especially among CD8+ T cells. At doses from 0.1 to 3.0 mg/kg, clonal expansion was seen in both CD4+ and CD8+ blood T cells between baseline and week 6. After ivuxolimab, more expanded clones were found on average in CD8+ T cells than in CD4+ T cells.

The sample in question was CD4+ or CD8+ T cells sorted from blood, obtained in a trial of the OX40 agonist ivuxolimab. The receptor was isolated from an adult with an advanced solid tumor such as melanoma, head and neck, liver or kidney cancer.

The DNA sequence is given as TGTGCCAGCACGCGAGCCGGGGTCATGGACTATGGCTACACCTTC. It translates as CASTRAGVMDYGYTF. The sequence is built from TRBV5-4 and TRBJ1-2; confidence is insufficient to name the D gene. Sequences SGHNT (CDR1) and YYREEE (CDR2) are obtained from the germline V gene (reference sequence). V loses 6 bases of germline sequence and J loses 3 bases, and the interval between the two ends is 18 bases. Counted from cysteine to phenylalanine, this CDR3 has 15 amino acids. The DNA shown is the 45-base CDR3, in frame from base 1.